Below, 30 T cell receptor beta chains from the same sample are listed, as sequenced in a study of cytotoxic CD8 clonotypes in ibrutinib-treated CLL (dated by TCRdb to about 2021). This specimen's time point label, interpreted: 12 months on ibrutinib. The protocol used for the library was the immunoSEQ multiplex PCR assay. Here the immuneACCESS table is served through TCRdb, limited to in-frame sequences with V and J called. Missing clones are a known gap in these copies; in checked studies unresolved V genes cover under half, and the rest lacks a known reason. Across this sample there are 130,000 to 150,000 clones, with roughly 83% seen only once. The ten largest clones capture roughly 13% of the sample. The sequences come from PBMCs, collected after 12 months of ibrutinib treatment. The receptors were gathered from a human donor with chronic lymphocytic leukemia.

With regard to this clone: The junction shows a germline mismatch at one end, possibly a read error. The rearrangement joins TRBV5-4 to TRBJ2-7, with TRBD2 matching over 12 bases. The CDR3 is 17 amino acids. Germline V CDR1 and CDR2: SGHNT, YYREEE (reference sequence). CDR3 loop: CASSLLATSGGSSEQYF. For the CDR3, the DNA is TGTGCCAGCAGCTTGTTAGCGACTAGCGGGGGTTCCTCCGAGCAGTACTTC.

This clone was seen more than once but under ten times. V is TRBV10-3 and J is TRBJ1-2; D is undetermined. From germline, CDR1 is ENHRY and CDR2 SYGVKD. The CDR3 has 16 residues. V lost 5 bases and J lost 4, with 20 bases in between. The DNA of the CDR3 is TGTGCCATCAGTCTCCCCGACGGGGATACCTCCTATGGCTACACCTTC. Amino acid sequence: CAISLPDGDTSYGYTF.

V is TRBV5-1 and J is TRBJ2-7, with 11 nucleotides matching TRBD2. CDR1 and CDR2 (germline): SGHRS, YFSETQ. Germline trimming cut 4 bases from V and 6 bases from J; bases unmatched to any gene: 6. CDR3 length: 14 residues. CDR3 protein: CASSVAGGPVEQYF. The CDR3 nucleotides read TGCGCCAGCAGCGTAGCGGGAGGGCCTGTCGAGCAGTACTTC.

This chain joins TRBV18 and TRBJ2-7, with 7 positions matching TRBD2. Trimming removed 3 bases from V and 2 bases from J; junction bases left unmatched: 4. This CDR3 contains 14 residues. Germline CDR1 reads KGHSH; CDR2 reads LQKENI. CDR3 region: CASSPGTTAYEQYF. For the CDR3, the DNA is TGTGCCAGCTCACCGGGGACTACCGCCTACGAGCAGTACTTC.

V gene TRBV6-5 combines with J gene TRBJ1-1; TRBD1 might be the D (5 bases). V dropped 6 bases and J dropped 4 bases, with 12 bases sitting between them. Per the germline V gene, CDR1 is MNHEY and CDR2 is SVGAGI. The CDR3 sequence is 13 residues long. The CDR3, as DNA: TGTGCCAGCAGACACCAGGGTCTCACTGAAGCTTTCTTT. This encodes CASRHQGLTEAFF.

The chain employs TRBV28 and TRBJ2-7, with 7 bases fitting TRBD2. Germline V gene sequence: CDR1 MDHEN, CDR2 SYDVKM. The trim removed 4 bases at V and 6 bases at J, leaving 12 bases unmatched. The CDR3 is 15 residues long. As DNA, the CDR3 is TGTGCCAGCAGTTCGCGGACTAGAAATTATGGCGAGCAGTACTTC. As protein: CASSSRTRNYGEQYF.

The chain employs TRBV6-5 and TRBJ1-2; D remains unclear. Germline V gives CDR1 MNHEY, CDR2 SVGAGI. The V end was cut by 2 bases, the J end by 4 bases, with 5 bases between. The CDR3 totals 12 residues. CDR3 in amino acids: CASSYGSYGYTF. CDR3 nucleotide sequence: TGTGCCAGCAGTTACGGCAGCTATGGCTACACCTTC.

The chain is built from TRBV30 and TRBJ1-1, with TRBD1 identical over 8 bases. This CDR3 has 15 amino acids. Germline lookup yields CDR1 GTSNPN and CDR2 SVGIG (reference sequence). Unmatched junction bases numbered 10, after V lost 2 bases and J lost 5 bases. Here the CDR3 reads CAWSLFRRTGTEAFF. The CDR3 DNA follows: TGTGCCTGGAGTCTTTTCCGCCGGACAGGGACTGAAGCTTTCTTT.

The chain couples TRBV30 to TRBJ2-2; D might be TRBD2 (6 bases). Trimming cost V 3 bases and J 1 base, with 18 bases left between them. CDR1 is GTSNPN and CDR2 is SVGIG in the germline V gene (reference sequence). This CDR3 contains 17 residues. CDR3 in amino acids: CAWRQQRREKNTGELFF. In nucleotides, the CDR3 is TGTGCCTGGAGACAACAGAGGCGGGAAAAGAACACCGGGGAGCTGTTTTTT.

This chain joins TRBV4-2 and TRBJ1-5; D not resolved. Looked up from germline, CDR1 is LGHNA and CDR2 is YNFKEQ. The CDR3 has 16 residues. V gave up 5 bases and J gave up 1 base, with 15 bases separating them. This CDR3 is CASSKNSEMSNQPQHF. The CDR3 DNA follows: TGTGCCAGCAGCAAAAACAGCGAAATGAGCAATCAGCCCCAGCATTTT.

This chain uses TRBV6-5 with TRBJ1-1; weak D call: TRBD1 (5 bases). The germline gives CDR1 MNHEY, CDR2 SVGAGI. Trimming stripped 2 bases from V and 3 bases from J, with 16 bases between. The CDR3 is 16 amino acids. The CDR3 region has the DNA TGTGCCAGCAGTTACCCTGGTATTTCAGGGCACACTGAAGCTTTCTTT. The encoded protein is CASSYPGISGHTEAFF.

This clone has only one observation. The chain uses TRBV6-6 and TRBJ2-2; D not resolved. Trimming stripped 1 base from V and 7 bases from J, with 7 bases between. CDR1 is MNHNY, CDR2 SVGAGI, per germline (reference sequence). The CDR3 extends over 13 amino acids. Here the CDR3 reads CASSYLGLGELFF. CDR3 nucleotide sequence: TGTGCCAGCAGTTACTTGGGCCTCGGGGAGCTGTTTTTT.

The V and J genes are TRBV29-1 and TRBJ1-1, with TRBD1 identical over 8 bases. The V gene end was trimmed by 4 bases and the J gene end by 6 bases; junction bases not matched to a gene: 7. Germline V gene lookup returns CDR1 SQVTM and CDR2 ANQGSEA. The CDR3 is 13 amino acids. CDR3: CSVGRGLVAEAFF. In nucleotides, the CDR3 is TGCAGCGTTGGCAGGGGGCTCGTCGCTGAAGCTTTCTTT. Full variable domain (rest looked up from reference TRBV29-1 and TRBJ1-1): SAVISQKPSRDICQRGTSLTIQCQVDSQVTMMFWYRQQPGQSLTLIATANQGSEATYESGFVIDKFPISRPNLTFSTLTVSNMSPEDSSIYLCSVGRGLVAEAFFGQGTRLTVV.

The genes are TRBV10-3 and TRBJ2-5; D call uncertain. The V and J ends lost 2 bases and 0 bases respectively, with 13 bases between them. The CDR3 length is 16 residues. Per germline, CDR1 ENHRY and CDR2 SYGVKD. The CDR3 DNA sequence: TGTGCCATCAGTGAGAGACGGCTGGAGTACCAAGAGACCCAGTACTTC. Protein: CAISERRLEYQETQYF.

This chain uses TRBV7-9 with TRBJ2-7; no clear D gene. Trimming shortened V by 1 base and J by 6 bases, and 7 bases separated the two germline ends. This CDR3 has 12 amino acids. Germline-derived CDR1 and CDR2 are SEHNR and FQNEAQ (reference sequence). The CDR3: CASSLGFGEQYF. CDR3 coding DNA: TGTGCCAGCAGCTTAGGTTTTGGCGAGCAGTACTTC.

In regard to this clone: At the DNA level, this CDR3 is encoded by other sequences in the same sample as well. The rearrangement links TRBV18 to TRBJ2-5, with D perhaps assigned TRBD1 or TRBD2 (6 bases each). The V gene lost 3 bases and the J gene lost 2 bases, with 10 bases spanning the gap. Per germline, CDR1 KGHSH and CDR2 LQKENI. The CDR3 length is 14 residues. CDR3 region: CASSPGGGQETQYF. Written as DNA, the CDR3 is TGTGCCAGCTCACCTGGAGGGGGACAAGAGACCCAGTACTTC. Looking up the rest from reference TRBV18 and TRBJ2-5 gives the full variable domain: NAGVMQNPRHLVRRRGQEARLRCSPMKGHSHVYWYRQLPEEGLKFMVYLQKENIIDESGMPKERFSAEFPKEGPSILRIQQVVRGDSAAYFCASSPGGGQETQYFGPGTRLLVL.

The CDR3 is CSVTTGDEQYF. DNA of the CDR3: TGCAGCGTCACTACAGGAGACGAGCAGTACTTC. This chain joins TRBV29-1 and TRBJ2-7, with D possibly TRBD1 on 5 matching bases. Germline values: CDR1 SQVTM, CDR2 ANQGSEA. V lost 6 bases, J lost 5 bases, and 11 bases lay in between. The CDR3 covers 11 residues.

This chain connects TRBV2 to TRBJ1-5, with D possibly being TRBD1 (6 bases). The V and J ends lost 6 bases and 0 bases respectively, with 12 bases between them. Germline V gene data show CDR1 as SNHLY and CDR2 as FYNNEI. This CDR3 is 15 amino acids long. The DNA of the CDR3 is TGTGCCAGCAGCAAATGGACAGTTAGCAATCAGCCCCAGCATTTT. This encodes CASSKWTVSNQPQHF.

The chain couples TRBV30 to TRBJ2-3, with D perhaps TRBD1 or TRBD2 (5 bases each). This CDR3 region has 15 residues. The V end lost 0 bases, the J end lost 1 base, and 11 bases lay between the germline ends. Germline V lookup: CDR1 GTSNPN, CDR2 SVGIG (reference sequence). The CDR3 DNA sequence: TGTGCCTGGAGTGTGGGGAGAGGGGGCACAGATACGCAGTATTTT. This sequence encodes CAWSVGRGGTDTQYF.

This clone was observed a handful of times. This chain joins TRBV2 and TRBJ1-1; 9 bases align to TRBD1. V lost 6 bases and J lost 6; bases outside the gene matches: 2. Germline CDR1 reads SNHLY; CDR2 reads FYNNEI. The CDR3 contains 12 residues. For the CDR3, the DNA is TGTGCCAGCAGACGGACAGGGGCTGAAGCTTTCTTT. This codes for CASRRTGAEAFF.

The J gene is TRBJ2-7, the V gene TRBV4-3; D not resolved. Germline values: CDR1 LGHNA, CDR2 YSLEER. The CDR3 contains 16 residues. Trimming took off 0 bases at V and 0 bases at J, with 12 bases between the two ends. The CDR3 DNA reads as TGCGCCAGCAGCCAAGACCTGGCAGCAAACTCCTACGAGCAGTACTTC. It translates to CASSQDLAANSYEQYF.

This clone appeared once. The chain employs TRBV27 and TRBJ1-1; TRBD1 matches at 8 bases. The CDR3 has 16 amino acids. The V segment lost 0 bases and the J segment 11 bases; nucleotides outside the gene matches: 14. Per germline, CDR1 MNHEY and CDR2 SMNVEV (reference sequence). The CDR3 spells CASSLSLDRGLPRAFF. The CDR3 bases are TGTGCCAGCAGTTTATCCCTTGACAGGGGTTTACCACGGGCTTTCTTT.

This chain joins TRBV27 and TRBJ1-1; no clear D. This CDR3 is 13 amino acids long. Germline CDR1 MNHEY, CDR2 SMNVEV (reference sequence). The V end lost 6 bases, the J end lost 1 base, and 9 bases lay between the germline ends. The DNA of the CDR3 is TGTGCCAGCAGCCTCCAAACGAACACTGAAGCTTTCTTT. Residues: CASSLQTNTEAFF.

The chain is built from TRBV5-1 and TRBJ2-3; 7 nucleotides line up with TRBD2. This CDR3 contains 14 residues. The V gene's germline CDR1 is SGHRS and CDR2 YFSETQ. V was pared by 8 bases and J by 0 bases, with 6 bases of the junction left unmatched. The DNA for the CDR3 is TGCGCCAGTAAGCGGGATACTAGCACAGATACGCAGTATTTT. Its protein is CASKRDTSTDTQYF. The whole variable domain, filled in from reference TRBV5-1 and TRBJ2-3, reads KAGVTQTPRYLIKTRGQQVTLSCSPISGHRSVSWYQQTPGQGLQFLFEYFSETQRNKGNFPGRFSGRQFSNSRSEMNVSTLELGDSALYLCASKRDTSTDTQYFGPGTRLTVL.

V usage is TRBV2 and J usage is TRBJ1-4; TRBD1 aligns across 7 bases. The CDR3 extends over 14 amino acids. Trimming cost V 7 bases and J 8 bases; bases outside gene matches: 10. Per the germline V gene, CDR1 is SNHLY and CDR2 is FYNNEI. This CDR3 is CASTLGQFWEKLFF. CDR3 nucleotides: TGTGCCAGCACCTTGGGACAGTTTTGGGAAAAACTGTTTTTT. Supplemented by reference TRBV2 and TRBJ1-4, the full variable domain reads EPEVTQTPSHQVTQMGQEVILRCVPISNHLYFYWYRQILGQKVEFLVSFYNNEISEKSEIFDDQFSVERPDGSNFTLKIRSTKLEDSAMYFCASTLGQFWEKLFFGSGTQLSVL.

This clone was counted a single time. This chain joins TRBV6-1 and TRBJ2-7, with a possible D match to TRBD1 (6 bases). From germline, CDR1 is MNHNS and CDR2 SASEGT. Trimming took off 6 bases at V and 4 bases at J, with 10 bases between the two ends. This CDR3 is built from 12 residues. As DNA, the CDR3 is TGTGCCAGCAGCCCAGGGGTGTACGAGCAGTACTTC. It specifies CASSPGVYEQYF.

This sequence joins TRBV18 and TRBJ1-2, with a weak D call TRBD1 (5 bases). The CDR3 spans 13 residues. Looked up from germline, CDR1 is KGHSH and CDR2 is LQKENI. V lost 3 bases and J 7 bases, leaving 12 bases between the germline ends. For the CDR3, the DNA is TGTGCCAGCTCACCCCCAGGGTTTAGTGGCTACACCTTC. Amino acid sequence: CASSPPGFSGYTF.

The chain combines TRBV6-5 with TRBJ2-2, with D perhaps TRBD2 (6 bases). The V end lost 2 bases, the J end lost 7 bases, and 14 bases lay between the germline ends. This CDR3 has 15 residues. Germline V gives CDR1 MNHEY, CDR2 SVGAGI. The CDR3 nucleotides are TGTGCCAGCAGTTACGACTGGGCGGGGCGCGGGGAGCTGTTTTTT. Residues: CASSYDWAGRGELFF.

The rearrangement joins TRBV2 to TRBJ2-7; 11 bases match TRBD2. CDR3 length equals 16 residues. Germline CDR1 is SNHLY and CDR2 is FYNNEI. J was trimmed by 5 bases and V by 6 bases; bases with no gene match: 12. The CDR3 DNA is TGTGCCAGCAGCCGCAAAACTAGCGGGAGATCTGACGAGCAGTACTTC. It encodes CASSRKTSGRSDEQYF.

This chain links TRBV5-1 with TRBJ2-3, with TRBD2 matching 10 bases. The CDR3 length is 16 residues. CDR1 is SGHRS, CDR2 YFSETQ, per germline. J was trimmed by 3 bases and V by 0 bases; bases with no gene match: 4. CDR3 sequence reads: CASSLGLAGVTDTQYF. The CDR3 nucleotides are TGCGCCAGCAGCTTGGGGCTAGCGGGAGTAACAGATACGCAGTATTTT.